This TCR beta chain stems from a study of blood T cell repertoires in COVID-19. Whole-study context: COVID-19 samples collected from the United States, Italy and Spain covered acute and convalescent phases.

This clone has only a few counts. A junction boundary mismatches the germline segment, possibly from a read error. As originally analysed: From reference gene primer amplification, estimates of nucleated cell counts were derived. Clones were read by immunoSEQ multiplex PCR, and TCRdb kept only the in-frame ones, dropping some. The DNA gave D and trimming, while V, J and clone size come from that table. The repertoire has around 150,000 clones, 70% to 85% of them found once; the top ten carry about a fifth. Germline values: CDR1 GTSNPN, CDR2 SVGIG (reference sequence). The CDR3 is 11 residues long. Sequenced input: peripheral blood. The clonotype comes from an elderly woman with acute or convalescent COVID-19. The gene calls are TRBV30 and TRBJ2-7; 7 nucleotides agree with TRBD1. As DNA, the CDR3 is TGTGCCTGGAGTGACAGGGGATATCGGCACTTC. This codes for CAWSDRGYRHF.